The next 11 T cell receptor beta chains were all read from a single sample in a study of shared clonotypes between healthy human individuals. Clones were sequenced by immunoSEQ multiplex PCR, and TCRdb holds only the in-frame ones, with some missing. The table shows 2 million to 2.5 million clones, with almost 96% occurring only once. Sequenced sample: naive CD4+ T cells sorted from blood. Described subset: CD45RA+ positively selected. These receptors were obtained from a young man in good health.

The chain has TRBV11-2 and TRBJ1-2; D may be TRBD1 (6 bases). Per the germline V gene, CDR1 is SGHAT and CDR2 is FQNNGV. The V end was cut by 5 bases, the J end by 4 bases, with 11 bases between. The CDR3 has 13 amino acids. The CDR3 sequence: CASSNPGAYGYTF. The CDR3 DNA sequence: TGTGCCAGCAGCAACCCGGGGGCCTATGGCTACACCTTC.

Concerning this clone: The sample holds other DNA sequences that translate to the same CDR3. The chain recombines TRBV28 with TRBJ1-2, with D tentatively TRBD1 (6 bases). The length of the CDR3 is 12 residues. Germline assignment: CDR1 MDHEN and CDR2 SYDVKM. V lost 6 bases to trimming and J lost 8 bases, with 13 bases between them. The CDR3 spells CASSPGQYGYTF. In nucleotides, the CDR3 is TGTGCCAGCAGCCCTGGACAGTACGGCTACACCTTC.

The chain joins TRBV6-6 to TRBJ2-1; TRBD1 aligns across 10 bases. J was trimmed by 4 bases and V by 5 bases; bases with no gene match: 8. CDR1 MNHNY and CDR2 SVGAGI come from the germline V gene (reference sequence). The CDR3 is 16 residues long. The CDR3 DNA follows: TGTGCCAGCAGTGGGGGACAGGGGACAGCATACAATGAGCAGTTCTTC. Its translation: CASSGGQGTAYNEQFF.

The CDR3 region is CASSLEPGTSYEQYF. In nucleotides, the CDR3 is TGTGCCAGCAGCTTAGAACCCGGGACGTCCTACGAGCAGTACTTC. This chain connects TRBV11-2 to TRBJ2-7; perhaps D is TRBD1 or TRBD2 (5 bases each). This CDR3 contains 15 residues. V gave up 0 bases and J gave up 1 base, with 10 bases separating them. Germline V gene sequence: CDR1 SGHAT, CDR2 FQNNGV.

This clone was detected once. The CDR3 reads CASSSLLGIYGYTF. DNA for the CDR3: TGTGCCAGCTCGTCGCTCTTGGGGATCTATGGCTACACCTTC. The chain carries TRBV18 and TRBJ1-2; no definite D call. Germline V gives CDR1 KGHSH, CDR2 LQKENI. The CDR3 extends over 14 amino acids. Trimming pared 6 bases from V and 4 bases from J, leaving 15 bases between.

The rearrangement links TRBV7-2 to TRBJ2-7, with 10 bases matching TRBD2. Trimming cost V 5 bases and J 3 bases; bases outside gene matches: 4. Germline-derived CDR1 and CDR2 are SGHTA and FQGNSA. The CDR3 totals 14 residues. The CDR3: CASSATSGNYEQYF. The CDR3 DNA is TGTGCCAGCAGCGCCACTAGCGGGAACTACGAGCAGTACTTC.

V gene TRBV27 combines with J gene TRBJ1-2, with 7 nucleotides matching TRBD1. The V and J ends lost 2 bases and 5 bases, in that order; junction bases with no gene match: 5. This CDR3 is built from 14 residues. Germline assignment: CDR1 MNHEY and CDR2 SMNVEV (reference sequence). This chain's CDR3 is CASSLGRGEYGYTF. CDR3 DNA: TGTGCCAGCAGTTTAGGCAGGGGGGAATATGGCTACACCTTC.

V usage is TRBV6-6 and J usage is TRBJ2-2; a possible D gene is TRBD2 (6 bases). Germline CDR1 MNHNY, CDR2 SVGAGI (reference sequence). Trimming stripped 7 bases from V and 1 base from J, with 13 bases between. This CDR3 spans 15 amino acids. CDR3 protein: CASTSGTQNTGELFF. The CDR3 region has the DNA TGTGCCAGCACCTCCGGGACTCAGAACACCGGGGAGCTGTTTTTT.

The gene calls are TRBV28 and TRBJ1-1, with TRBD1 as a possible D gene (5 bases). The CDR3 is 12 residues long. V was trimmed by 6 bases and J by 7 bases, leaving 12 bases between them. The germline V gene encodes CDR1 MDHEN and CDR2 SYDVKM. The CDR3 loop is CASSLVGVEAFF. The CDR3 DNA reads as TGTGCCAGCAGCCTGGTGGGGGTTGAAGCTTTCTTT.

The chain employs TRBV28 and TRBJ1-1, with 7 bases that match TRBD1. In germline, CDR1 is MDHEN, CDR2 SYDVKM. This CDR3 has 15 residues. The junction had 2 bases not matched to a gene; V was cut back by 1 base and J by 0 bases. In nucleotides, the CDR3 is TGTGCCAGCAGTTTATTAGGACAGGTGAACACTGAAGCTTTCTTT. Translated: CASSLLGQVNTEAFF. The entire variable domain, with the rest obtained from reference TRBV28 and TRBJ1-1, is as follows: DVKVTQSSRYLVKRTGEKVFLECVQDMDHENMFWYRQDPGLGLRLIYFSYDVKMKEKGDIPEGYSVSREKKERFSLILESASTNQTSMYLCASSLLGQVNTEAFFGQGTRLTVV.

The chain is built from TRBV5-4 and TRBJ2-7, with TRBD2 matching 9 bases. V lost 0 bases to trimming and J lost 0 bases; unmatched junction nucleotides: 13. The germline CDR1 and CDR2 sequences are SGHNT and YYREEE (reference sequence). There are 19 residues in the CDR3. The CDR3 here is CASSLDPGLAVPTSYEQYF. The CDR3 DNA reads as TGTGCCAGCAGCTTGGATCCGGGACTAGCCGTACCGACCTCCTACGAGCAGTACTTC.